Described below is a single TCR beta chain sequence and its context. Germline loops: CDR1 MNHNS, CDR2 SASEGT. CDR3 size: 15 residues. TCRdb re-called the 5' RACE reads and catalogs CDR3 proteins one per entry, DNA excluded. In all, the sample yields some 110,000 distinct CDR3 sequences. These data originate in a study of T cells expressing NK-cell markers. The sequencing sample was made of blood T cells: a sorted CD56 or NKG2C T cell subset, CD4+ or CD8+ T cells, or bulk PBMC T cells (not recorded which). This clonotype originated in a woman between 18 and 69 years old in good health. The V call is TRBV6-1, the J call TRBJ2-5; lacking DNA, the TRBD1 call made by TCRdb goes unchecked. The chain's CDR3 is CASSEDVTGGETQYF.